This TCR beta chain is from a study of T cells in Graves' hyperthyroidism and ophthalmopathy. Across the whole study: Once the initial diagnosis was made, peripheral blood was obtained before any treatment. Overall study results and limits: Prediction of ophthalmopathy progression came a median roughly 7.1 months pre-onset.

This clonotype has ten or more counts. The antigen is unknown. Trimming at V came to 5 bases and at J to 1 base, leaving 4 bases not matched to a gene. CDR3 length: 14 residues. Germline-derived CDR1 and CDR2 are KGHSH and LQKENI. Each ophthalmopathy patient scored at least 3 on the Clinical Activity Score and at least 4 on NOSPECS grade, with duration under 3 months. Each diagnosis was grounded in clinical symptoms, serum thyroxine and TRAb, thyroid ultrasound, and orbital computed tomography. TCR beta CDR3 regions were amplified from RNA transcripts. The TCR CDR3 first-round RT-PCR relied on the HTBI primer set. TCRdb analysed the multiplex PCR reads with MiXCR anew, one entry per CDR3 protein. The sample carries hundreds of thousands of distinct CDR3 sequences, about 16% recorded once.

Sequencing was carried out using blood. The chain combines TRBV18 with TRBJ1-1, with 7 positions matching TRBD1. This sequence was found in a young woman with Graves' ophthalmopathy. Here the CDR3 reads CASSSQGGNTEAFF. The CDR3 DNA reads TGTGCCAGCTCATCGCAGGGGGGGAACACTGAAGCTTTCTTT.